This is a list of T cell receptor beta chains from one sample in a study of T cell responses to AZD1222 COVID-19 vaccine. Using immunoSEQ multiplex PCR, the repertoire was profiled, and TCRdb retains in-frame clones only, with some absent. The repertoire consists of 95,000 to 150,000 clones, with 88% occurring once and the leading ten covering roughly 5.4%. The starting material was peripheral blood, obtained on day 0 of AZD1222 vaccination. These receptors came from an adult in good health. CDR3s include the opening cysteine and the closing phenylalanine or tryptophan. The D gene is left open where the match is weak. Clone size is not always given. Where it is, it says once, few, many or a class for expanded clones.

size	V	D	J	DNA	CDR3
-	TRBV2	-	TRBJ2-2	TGTGCCAGCAGGGAAGGGCTCACCGGGGAGCTGTTTTTT	CASREGLTGELFF
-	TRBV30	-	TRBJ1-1	TGTGCCTGGAGTAAGCAGAACACTGAAGCTTTCTTT	CAWSKQNTEAFF
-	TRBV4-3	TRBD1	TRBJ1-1	TGCGCCAGCAACCGGGACAGGGGTACTGAAGCTTTCTTT	CASNRDRGTEAFF
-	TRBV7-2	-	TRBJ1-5	TGTGCCAGCAGCCCTCAGGGTGTTAGCAATCAGCCCCAGCATTTT	CASSPQGVSNQPQHF
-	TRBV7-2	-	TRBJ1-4	TGTGCCAGCAGCCCGTCGGGGACAATGGAAAAACTGTTTTTT	CASSPSGTMEKLFF
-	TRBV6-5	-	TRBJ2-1	TGTGCCAGCAGTCCCGAGTGGAGGGTTGAGGAGCAGTTCTTC	CASSPEWRVEEQFF
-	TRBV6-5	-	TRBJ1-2	TGTGCCAGCAGGGTATACAGGGATGGCTACACCTTC	CASRVYRDGYTF
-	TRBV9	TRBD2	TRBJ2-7	TGTGCCAGCAGCGCAGGACTAGCGGGAGGATTCTACGAGCAGTACTTC	CASSAGLAGGFYEQYF
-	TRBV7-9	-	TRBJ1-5	TGTGCCAGCAGCTTAGAAACAGGGAGCAATCAGCCCCAGCATTTT	CASSLETGSNQPQHF
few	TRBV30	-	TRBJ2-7	TGTGCCTGGAGTCCCGATAGCGGTCCCTACGAGCAGTACTTC	CAWSPDSGPYEQYF
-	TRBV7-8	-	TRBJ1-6	TGTGCCAGCAGTTCGGACGGGTATTCACCCCTCCACTTT	CASSSDGYSPLHF
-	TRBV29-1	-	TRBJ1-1	TGCAGCGTTGCCGGGACACCTAAGGGGTACACTGAAGCTTTCTTT	CSVAGTPKGYTEAFF
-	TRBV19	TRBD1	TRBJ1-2	TGTGCCAGTACCAAGGTGGGACAGGGAGTCTATGGCTACACCTTC	CASTKVGQGVYGYTF
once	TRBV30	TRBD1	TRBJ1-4	TGTGCCTTCACAGGGGATCATGAAAAACTGTTTTTT	CAFTGDHEKLFF
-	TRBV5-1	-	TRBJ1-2	TGCGCCAGCAGCTTCGACAGCACGCGGGGCTACACCTTC	CASSFDSTRGYTF
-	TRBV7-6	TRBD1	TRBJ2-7	TGTGCCAGCAGCTTGGACACAGGGGACTACGAGCAGTACTTC	CASSLDTGDYEQYF
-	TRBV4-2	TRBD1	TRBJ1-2	TGTGCCAGCAGCCCCCAGGGGGACATCGTGATCTATGGCTACACCTTC	CASSPQGDIVIYGYTF
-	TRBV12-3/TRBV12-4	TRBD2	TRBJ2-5	TGTGCCAGCAGTGGACTAGCGGAAGAGACCCAGTACTTC	CASSGLAEETQYF